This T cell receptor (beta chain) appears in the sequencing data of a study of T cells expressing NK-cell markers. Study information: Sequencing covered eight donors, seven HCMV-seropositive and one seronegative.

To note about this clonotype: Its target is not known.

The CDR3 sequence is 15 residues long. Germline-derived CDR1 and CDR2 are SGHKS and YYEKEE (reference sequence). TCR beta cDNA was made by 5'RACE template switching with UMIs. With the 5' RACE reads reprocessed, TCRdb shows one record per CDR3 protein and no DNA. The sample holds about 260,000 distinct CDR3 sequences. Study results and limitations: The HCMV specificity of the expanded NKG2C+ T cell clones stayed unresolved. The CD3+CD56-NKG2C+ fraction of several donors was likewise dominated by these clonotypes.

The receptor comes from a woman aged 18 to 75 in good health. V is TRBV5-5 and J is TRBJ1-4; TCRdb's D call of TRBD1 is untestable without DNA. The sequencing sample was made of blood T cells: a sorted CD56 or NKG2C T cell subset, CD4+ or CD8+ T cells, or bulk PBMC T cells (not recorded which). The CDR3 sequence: CASSLWDRGHEKLFF.